What follows is one T cell receptor beta chain and its context. This record belongs to a study of T cell repertoires in cytomegalovirus infection. TCRdb independently ran MiXCR on the reads; one entry per CDR3 protein. The repertoire holds about 330,000 distinct CDR3 sequences, 9.5% seen once, with approximately 4.7% in the top ten. Germline lookup yields CDR1 SGHTA and CDR2 FQGNSA. This CDR3 spans 16 amino acids. V was cut by 5 bases and J by 2 bases, with 17 bases left in between. V and J are TRBV7-2 and TRBJ2-3, with no clear D. The sequenced material came from PBMCs. The source is a human donor in good health (CMV status not recorded). Some clones in this sample may be carry-over from other donors' samples. Written as DNA, the CDR3 is TGTGCCAGCAGCCGCATTTCAGGAGTGATCACAGATACGCAGTATTTT. Translating gives CASSRISGVITDTQYF.